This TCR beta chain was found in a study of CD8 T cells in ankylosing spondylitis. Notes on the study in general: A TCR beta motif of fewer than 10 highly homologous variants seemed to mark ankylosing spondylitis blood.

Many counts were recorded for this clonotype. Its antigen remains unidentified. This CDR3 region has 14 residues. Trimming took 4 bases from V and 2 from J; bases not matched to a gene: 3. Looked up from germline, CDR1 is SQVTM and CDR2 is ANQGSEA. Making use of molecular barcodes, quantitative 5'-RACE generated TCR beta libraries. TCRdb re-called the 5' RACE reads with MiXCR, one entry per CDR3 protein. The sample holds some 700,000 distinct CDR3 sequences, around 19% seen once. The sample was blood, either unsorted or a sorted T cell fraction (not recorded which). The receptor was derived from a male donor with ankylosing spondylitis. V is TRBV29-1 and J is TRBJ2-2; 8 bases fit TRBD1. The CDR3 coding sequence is TGCAGCGTTGGGACAGGGACCAACACCGGGGAGCTGTTTTTT. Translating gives CSVGTGTNTGELFF.